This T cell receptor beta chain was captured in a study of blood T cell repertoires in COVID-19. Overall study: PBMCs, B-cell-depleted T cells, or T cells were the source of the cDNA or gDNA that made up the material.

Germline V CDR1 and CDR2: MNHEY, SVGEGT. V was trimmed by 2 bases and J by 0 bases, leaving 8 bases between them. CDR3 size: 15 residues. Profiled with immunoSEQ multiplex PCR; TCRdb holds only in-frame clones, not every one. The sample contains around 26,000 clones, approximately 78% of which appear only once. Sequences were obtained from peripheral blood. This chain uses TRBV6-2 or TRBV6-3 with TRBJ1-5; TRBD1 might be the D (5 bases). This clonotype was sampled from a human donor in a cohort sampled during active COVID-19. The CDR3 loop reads CASSYGAYSNQPQHF. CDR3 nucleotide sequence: TGTGCCAGCAGTTACGGGGCGTATAGCAATCAGCCCCAGCATTTT.